This T cell receptor (beta chain) was identified in a study of response to subunit inactivated influenza vaccine (dated by TCRdb to the late 2010s). The study in broad terms: The study used deep quantitative T cell receptor repertoire profiling to track responses to a trivalent subunit inactivated influenza vaccine.

CDR1 LNHDA and CDR2 SQIVND are derived from the germline V gene (reference sequence). The CDR3 contains 15 residues, cysteine and phenylalanine counted. The kept DNA is CDR3 alone, 45 bases in frame from the first base. After removal of 6 bases from V and 6 bases from J, the junction retains 11 bases not matched to a gene. Receptor libraries were prepared by RT-PCR. Sequencer: Illumina HiSeq 2500. TCRdb trimmed the raw reads at Q25, called clones with MiXCR and kept productive beta chains. Each CDR3 protein gets just one entry, which takes the most common genes and DNA from the rows behind it. The sample table contains about 160,000 distinct CDR3 sequences; only one count was recorded for roughly 10% of them. Approximately 35% of the sample rests with the top ten. Findings and caveats that apply to the study as a whole: According to the authors, only a limited number of new T cells may be recruited by each seasonal influenza vaccination.

This clonotype was seen a handful of times. Its target antigen remains unknown. No base quality information exists; no much larger clone differs at one position. The sample consisted of CD8+ T cells sorted from PBMCs, taken about 24 months after vaccination. The V and J segments used are TRBV19 and TRBJ1-5; the central 7 bases match TRBD1. The sequence derives from a man aged 50 to 69 who received an inactivated influenza vaccine. Donor details come from another sample of the same person, matched by shared clones. The CDR3 reads as follows: CASSTNRGGGQPQHF. The nucleotides are TGTGCCAGTAGCACTAACAGGGGCGGGGGTCAGCCCCAGCATTTT.